Detailed here is one T cell receptor beta chain. Per the original data handling: Estimates of nucleated cell counts were drawn from the amplification of reference gene primers. Only in-frame clones appear in the TCRdb table, and some are missing; sequencing was by immunoSEQ multiplex PCR. The DNA gave D and trimming, while V, J and clone size come from that table. The data hold about 49,000 clones, with approximately 81% observed a single time. Seattle enrolled patients during active infection and tracked them longitudinally. This specimen comes from a study of blood T cell repertoires in COVID-19. Study in general: Both acute and convalescent COVID-19 samples were obtained from the United States, Italy and Spain. The analysed material was cDNA or gDNA that came from T cells, B-cell-depleted T cells, or PBMCs.

This receptor was taken from a woman aged 80 or over with COVID-19, enrolled during active disease. Material for sequencing was peripheral blood.

This CDR3 is CASSPPNTGQSSQYF. CDR3 DNA: TGTGCCAGCAGCCCCCCAAACACGGGACAGTCCTCCCAGTACTTC. V is TRBV27 and J is TRBJ2-5; TRBD1 matches at 7 bases. The junction had 16 bases not matched to a gene; V was cut back by 6 bases and J by 9 bases. From germline, CDR1 is MNHEY and CDR2 SMNVEV (reference sequence). This CDR3 spans 15 amino acids.